These 7 T cell receptor beta chains share one sample of origin, sequenced in a study of blood T cell repertoires in COVID-19 (dated by TCRdb to the early 2020s). Libraries were prepared through the immunoSEQ multiplex PCR assay. TCRdb's version of the immuneACCESS table is confined to in-frame rearrangements and falls short of the full clone set. An unresolved V gene accounts for under half of the shortfall where checked; the remainder is of unknown origin. The sample records roughly 200,000 clones, 90% of which are singletons. Of the sample, approximately 0.62% falls within the top ten clones. Source material: peripheral blood. Receptors were obtained from a man aged 50 or older with acute or convalescent COVID-19.

The rearrangement links TRBV27 to TRBJ1-5; 11 bases line up with TRBD1. Germline lookup yields CDR1 MNHEY and CDR2 SMNVEV (reference sequence). The V gene end was trimmed by 5 bases and the J gene end by 5 bases; junction bases not matched to a gene: 5. The CDR3 has 15 amino acids. CDR3 in amino acids: CASSVGTGGDQPQHF. CDR3 bases: TGTGCCAGCAGTGTTGGGACAGGGGGAGATCAGCCCCAGCATTTT.

This chain links TRBV2 with TRBJ1-2; 7 bases are shared with TRBD1. CDR3 length: 15 amino acids. Unmatched junction bases numbered 15, after V lost 6 bases and J lost 8 bases. Germline V gene sequence: CDR1 SNHLY, CDR2 FYNNEI. For the CDR3, the DNA is TGTGCCAGCAGCGCGCTTCCGGACAGGATAGGAGGCTACACCTTC. This gives the protein CASSALPDRIGGYTF.

The V gene is TRBV9, the J gene TRBJ2-5; 10 nucleotides align to TRBD2. This CDR3 comprises 18 residues. Germline CDR1 SGDLS, CDR2 YYNGEE. J was trimmed by 9 bases and V by 4 bases; bases with no gene match: 21. As DNA, the CDR3 is TGTGCCAGCAGCCCATACAAAGGGGCTAGCGGGGGACGGGGGCCCCAGTACTTC. This gives the protein CASSPYKGASGGRGPQYF.

This clone has a handful of counts. This rearrangement joins TRBV19 to TRBJ1-2; no clear D gene. The CDR3 length is 16 residues. The V and J ends lost 4 bases and 4 bases respectively, with 19 bases between them. Germline CDR1 reads LNHDA; CDR2 reads SQIVND (reference sequence). The CDR3 DNA reads TGTGCCAGTAGTAAGAGACAAAACCTACGGGGCTATGGCTACACCTTC. This sequence encodes CASSKRQNLRGYGYTF.

The chain is built from TRBV15 and TRBJ2-5; 9 bases align to TRBD2. Germline CDR1 is LNHNV and CDR2 is YYDKDF (reference sequence). Trimming took 0 bases from V and 7 from J; bases not matched to a gene: 6. The CDR3 sequence is 15 residues long. CDR3 in DNA: TGTGCCACCAGCAGAGATGTGGCGGGAGGGGGGACCCAGTACTTC. This translates into CATSRDVAGGGTQYF.

The chain uses TRBV19 and TRBJ2-5, with D possibly TRBD2 on 7 matching bases. CDR3 length equals 14 residues. V lost 7 bases to trimming and J lost 3 bases, with 15 bases between them. Germline V gene lookup returns CDR1 LNHDA and CDR2 SQIVND (reference sequence). For the CDR3, the DNA is TGTGCCAGTAACTTACAGGGAGGGGAAGAGACCCAGTACTTC. Translation gives CASNLQGGEETQYF.

This chain links TRBV7-3 with TRBJ2-1; D ambiguous. Germline CDR1 reads SGHTA; CDR2 reads FQGTGA. The CDR3 is made up of 16 amino acids. Trimming took 0 bases from V and 1 from J, leaving 10 bases between them. This CDR3 is CASSLTFGGSYNEQFF. The CDR3 DNA is TGTGCCAGCAGCTTAACATTCGGCGGTTCCTACAATGAGCAGTTCTTC.